Below, 26 T cell receptor beta chains from the same sample are listed, as sequenced in a study of molecular identifiers for immune sequencing clone quantification. TCRdb redid the calling of the PCR reads with MiXCR, one entry per CDR3 protein. The table includes over 600,000 distinct CDR3 sequences, just under 20% detected once. Sequenced sample: naive CD8+ T cells from blood, with Jurkat cell RNA spiked in. Regarding subset: FACS-sorted CD8+CD4-CCR7+CD45RA+ naive T cells. These receptors came from a human donor in good health. Some libraries in this study had Jurkat cell RNA spiked in.

This clonotype was observed at least ten times. The gene calls are TRBV4-2 and TRBJ2-5; D may be TRBD2 (5 bases). Germline CDR1 and CDR2: LGHNA and YNFKEQ. CDR3 length: 14 residues. Trimming removed 3 bases from V and 4 bases from J, with 12 bases in between. For the CDR3, the DNA is TGTGCCAGCAGCCAGGACCACCGGGGAGAGACCCAGTACTTC. Translation: CASSQDHRGETQYF.

This clonotype was counted many times. V usage is TRBV6-1 and J usage is TRBJ1-5, with a weak D call TRBD1 (6 bases). Trimming cost V 3 bases and J 6 bases, with 12 bases left between them. The length of the CDR3 is 14 residues. Germline assignment: CDR1 MNHNS and CDR2 SASEGT. The CDR3 loop reads CASSDGGLSQPQHF. The CDR3 DNA reads TGTGCCAGCAGTGACGGGGGGCTCTCTCAGCCCCAGCATTTT.

This clonotype has a count of ten or more. The chain is built from TRBV21-1 and TRBJ1-1; the table gives TRBD1 as D, unverified against the DNA. TRBV21-1 is tagged as a pseudogene. This CDR3 is 15 amino acids long. The chain's CDR3 is CASSKPQGARTEAFF. The CDR3 DNA follows: TGTGCCAGCAGCAAACCACAGGGGGCGCGGACTGAAGCTTTCTTT.

Many counts were recorded for this clonotype. This chain uses TRBV7-9 with TRBJ2-5, with a possible D match to TRBD1 (6 bases). The CDR3 has 15 residues. Trimming cost V 6 bases and J 1 base, with 15 bases left between them. Germline CDR1 SEHNR, CDR2 FQNEAQ (reference sequence). The CDR3, as DNA: TGTGCCAGCAGACCGGCCATGGGGGCCCAAGAGACCCAGTACTTC. This encodes CASRPAMGAQETQYF.

This clonotype was observed at least ten times. This chain links TRBV25-1 with TRBJ2-5; 9 bases agree with TRBD1. The CDR3 is 18 residues long. Trimming removed 0 bases from V and 0 bases from J; junction bases left unmatched: 8. Germline CDR1 is MGHDK and CDR2 is SYGVNS. CDR3 protein: CASSEYQGTGMYQETQYF. For the CDR3, the DNA is TGTGCCAGCAGTGAATATCAGGGGACAGGGATGTACCAAGAGACCCAGTACTTC.

This clonotype was recorded at least ten times. The V gene is TRBV29-1, the J gene TRBJ1-1, with 7 positions matching TRBD1. J gave up 6 bases and V 6 bases, and 4 bases lay outside the gene matches. CDR1 is SQVTM and CDR2 is ANQGSEA in the germline V gene. The CDR3 runs to 11 residues. In nucleotides, the CDR3 is TGCAGCGTACGACAGGGCCCTGAAGCTTTCTTT. Amino acids: CSVRQGPEAFF.

In its sample, this clonotype was seen many times. One end of the junction does not line up with germline, which may come from a read error. The chain links TRBV6-5 to TRBJ1-1, with D uncertain. Germline V lookup: CDR1 MNHEY, CDR2 SVGAGI. The CDR3 contains 13 residues. Here the CDR3 reads CASSWALNTEAFF. DNA of the CDR3: TGCGCCAGCAGCTGGGCCTTGAACACTGAAGCTTTCTTT.

This clonotype was detected ten times or more. This chain uses TRBV5-1 with TRBJ2-1, with D maybe TRBD2 (6 bases). This CDR3 is 15 amino acids long. Trimming took off 0 bases at V and 6 bases at J, with 13 bases between the two ends. Germline CDR1 SGHRS, CDR2 YFSETQ. The CDR3 here is CASSLDLAPTNEQFF. CDR3 nucleotides: TGCGCCAGCAGCTTGGATCTAGCGCCCACCAATGAGCAGTTCTTC.

The chain carries TRBV20-1 and TRBJ2-2, with TRBD1 as a possible D gene (5 bases). V lost 1 base to trimming and J lost 6 bases, with 18 bases between them. The CDR3 sequence is 16 residues long. CDR1 and CDR2 (germline): DFQATT, SNEGSKA (reference sequence). CDR3 region: CSARGPAGIEAGELFF. DNA of the CDR3: TGCAGTGCTAGAGGTCCCGCAGGGATAGAGGCCGGGGAGCTGTTTTTT.

Comment on this clonotype: Being one base from a much bigger clone, this may be a read error. This rearrangement joins TRBV6-1 to TRBJ1-5; D possibly corresponds to TRBD1 (5 bases). CDR1 is MNHNS, CDR2 SASEGT, per germline. CDR3 length: 18 amino acids. The CDR3 DNA reads TGTGCCAGCTGTGAAGCGCTTCTGGGGGTAGTAAGCAATCAGCCCCAGCATTTT. Protein sequence: CASCEALLGVVSNQPQHF.

This clonotype was recorded at least ten times. This chain uses TRBV2 with TRBJ1-5, with D hard to call. Germline CDR1 and CDR2: SNHLY and FYNNEI. V lost 7 bases and J lost 2, with 12 bases in between. The CDR3 loop spans 14 amino acids. In DNA, the CDR3 is TGTGCCAGCACGGACGGTCTCGGCAATCAGCCCCAGCATTTT. Protein product: CASTDGLGNQPQHF.

Worth noting for this clonotype: Mismatch with germline at one junction end may stem from a read error. The chain has TRBV7-9 and TRBJ2-3; 13 bases match TRBD2. This CDR3 comprises 21 residues. Germline V lookup: CDR1 SEHNR, CDR2 FQNEAQ (reference sequence). In nucleotides, the CDR3 is TGTGCCAGCAGCTTACCGCACCTACTAGCGGGGGGGCGACTCAGCACAGATACGCAGTGTTTT. It yields the protein CASSLPHLLAGGRLSTDTQCF.

This clonotype has at least ten counts. The V gene is TRBV7-8, the J gene TRBJ2-5; perhaps TRBD1 as D (5 bases). V gave up 1 base and J gave up 5 bases, with 11 bases separating them. The CDR3 spans 14 residues. CDR1 is SGHVS and CDR2 is FQNEAQ in the germline V gene. For the CDR3, the DNA is TGTGCCAGCAGCTTAGGCAGGGTACGGGAGACCCAGTACTTC. Translating gives CASSLGRVRETQYF. The whole variable domain, filled in from reference TRBV7-8 and TRBJ2-5, reads GAGVSQSPRYKVAKRGQDVALRCDPISGHVSLFWYQQALGQGPEFLTYFQNEAQLDKSGLPSDRFFAERPEGSVSTLKIQRTQQEDSAVYLCASSLGRVRETQYFGPGTRLLVL.

Concerning this clonotype itself: This could be a read error, since a much larger clone is one nucleotide away. J is TRBJ1-4 and V is TRBV7-9; D is unclear. The CDR3 sequence is 15 residues long. Germline V lookup: CDR1 SEHNR, CDR2 FQNEAQ (reference sequence). The CDR3: CASSHWESEAEKLSF. Here the CDR3 DNA reads TGTGCCAGCAGCCACTGGGAGTCTGAGGCTGAAAAACTGTCTTTT.

In the case of this clonotype: With a much larger clone just one base away, this may be a read error. This chain joins TRBV20-1 and TRBJ2-7, with TRBD1 matching over 9 bases. CDR3 length equals 13 residues. Germline CDR1 DFQATT, CDR2 SNEGSKA (reference sequence). The CDR3 sequence is CGATRDRVHEQYF. In nucleotides, the CDR3 is TGCGGTGCAACCCGGGACAGGGTCCACGAGCAGTACTTC.

This clonotype was observed a few times. This rearrangement joins TRBV6-6 to TRBJ2-1, with TRBD2 matching 7 bases. CDR1 is MNHNY, CDR2 SVGAGI, per germline (reference sequence). This CDR3 contains 14 residues. Germline trimming cut 2 bases from V and 8 bases from J; bases unmatched to any gene: 6. The CDR3 DNA is TGTGCCAGCAGTTACCAACTAGCGAGGGATGAGCAGTTCTTC. It yields the protein CASSYQLARDEQFF.

Ten or more counts support this clonotype. The CDR3 region has the DNA TGTGCCAGCAGTTTTGTGACAGGGAACACCGGGGAGCTGTTTTTT. Its protein product is CASSFVTGNTGELFF. V usage is TRBV12-3 or TRBV12-4 and J usage is TRBJ2-2, with D possibly matching TRBD1 (6 bases). V was trimmed by 3 bases and J by 1 base, leaving 9 bases between them. The CDR3 is 15 amino acids.

J is TRBJ1-1 and V is TRBV12-5; D might be TRBD1 (6 bases). V lost 1 base and J 3 bases, leaving 12 bases between the germline ends. The germline CDR1 and CDR2 sequences are LGHNT and FRNRAP. The CDR3 spans 15 residues. The CDR3 DNA is TGTGCTAGTGGTTTGGGGGGGGGCGCGTACACTGAAGCTTTCTTT. This encodes CASGLGGGAYTEAFF.

In its sample, this clonotype was seen many times. This chain uses TRBV29-1 with TRBJ2-2; tentatively, D is TRBD1 (6 bases). The CDR3 runs to 13 residues. V was pared by 4 bases and J by 3 bases, with 9 bases between. Germline-derived CDR1 and CDR2 are SQVTM and ANQGSEA. CDR3 sequence: CSVGRGDTGELFF. CDR3 DNA sequence: TGCAGCGTTGGCAGGGGAGACACCGGGGAGCTGTTTTTT.

There are many counts of this clonotype. The chain uses TRBV20-1 and TRBJ2-3; D might be TRBD2 (6 bases). The germline gives CDR1 DFQATT, CDR2 SNEGSKA (reference sequence). The ends were cut back, 6 bases at V and 0 bases at J, with 22 bases in the middle. This CDR3 is built from 17 residues. The CDR3 region is CSAGTSSIYTSTDTQYF. CDR3 nucleotide sequence: TGCAGTGCCGGGACTTCGAGTATTTACACTAGCACAGATACGCAGTATTTT.

This clonotype was observed many times. The rearrangement joins TRBV7-9 to TRBJ2-7; TRBD2 matches at 10 bases. From germline, CDR1 is SEHNR and CDR2 FQNEAQ (reference sequence). V lost 1 base to trimming and J lost 3 bases; unmatched junction nucleotides: 3. The CDR3 extends over 15 amino acids. CDR3 nucleotide sequence: TGTGCCAGCAGCTTAGAACTAGCGGGAAACTACGAGCAGTACTTC. Translated: CASSLELAGNYEQYF.

This chain connects TRBV28 to TRBJ2-3, with D unclear. V shed 0 bases and J shed 1 base, with 8 bases lying between them. The CDR3 consists of 15 residues. Germline CDR1 reads MDHEN; CDR2 reads SYDVKM. In nucleotides, the CDR3 is TGTGCCAGCAGTTTATGGTCCGAAGGCACAGATACGCAGTATTTT. This sequence encodes CASSLWSEGTDTQYF.

In the case of this clonotype: A much bigger clone sits one base away, suggesting this may be a read error. The chain has TRBV7-2 and TRBJ1-4, with TRBD1 identical over 12 bases. V gave up 6 bases and J gave up 14 bases; unmatched junction bases: 10. Germline CDR1 SGHTA, CDR2 FQGNSA. CDR3 length: 14 amino acids. CDR3 amino acids: CASSSSGTGGRLFF. The CDR3 DNA reads as TGTGCCAGCAGTTCTTCCGGGACAGGGGGCAGGCTGTTTTTT. Together with reference TRBV7-2 and TRBJ1-4, the CDR3 gives the full variable domain: GAGVSQSPSNKVTEKGKDVELRCDPISGHTALYWYRQSLGQGLEFLIYFQGNSAPDKSGLPSDRFSAERTGGSVSTLTIQRTQQEDSAVYLCASSSSGTGGRLFFGSGTQLSVL.

This clonotype was recorded many times. The V gene is TRBV7-9, the J gene TRBJ2-7; TRBD1 aligns across 7 bases. The CDR3 is 14 residues long. V was clipped by 5 bases and J by 1 base; unmatched bases: 5. From germline, CDR1 is SEHNR and CDR2 FQNEAQ (reference sequence). CDR3 sequence reads: CASSPRDRSYEQYF. For the CDR3, the DNA is TGTGCCAGCAGCCCGAGGGACAGATCCTACGAGCAGTACTTC.

This clonotype came up a few times. The rearrangement uses TRBV14 and TRBJ2-5; tentatively, D is TRBD1 (6 bases). CDR1 is SGHDN and CDR2 is FVKESK in the germline V gene. Trimming cost V 0 bases and J 5 bases, with 16 bases left between them. The CDR3 totals 16 residues. In DNA form, the CDR3 reads TGTGCCAGCAGCCAAGAGCCCATCTGGGGGCGGGAGACCCAGTACTTC. The encoded protein is CASSQEPIWGRETQYF. Full variable domain (remainder filled in from reference TRBV14 and TRBJ2-5): EAGVTQFPSHSVIEKGQTVTLRCDPISGHDNLYWYRRVMGKEIKFLLHFVKESKQDESGMPNNRFLAERTGGTYSTLKVQPAELEDSGVYFCASSQEPIWGRETQYFGPGTRLLVL.

Details on this clonotype: This could be a read error, since a much larger clone is one nucleotide away. V usage is TRBV7-9 and J usage is TRBJ1-1, with a weak D call TRBD1 (6 bases). V lost 1 base, J lost 3 bases, and 15 bases lay in between. This CDR3 comprises 16 residues. CDR1 SEHNR and CDR2 FQNEAQ come from the germline V gene (reference sequence). The CDR3 protein is CASSLGQGIYDTEAFF. CDR3 bases: TGTGCCAGCAGCTTAGGTCAGGGGATTTATGACACTGAAGCTTTCTTT.